This T cell receptor (beta chain) originates from a study of T cells after yellow fever vaccination. Germline V gene lookup returns CDR1 SGHTA and CDR2 FQGNSA. Trimming at V came to 1 base and at J to 0 bases, leaving 2 bases not matched to a gene. The CDR3 totals 16 residues. MiXCR was run by TCRdb on the 5' RACE reads, yielding one entry per CDR3 protein. The sample consists of approximately 610,000 distinct CDR3 sequences, about 17% of them appearing once. The chain couples TRBV7-2 to TRBJ2-7, with 11 bases matching TRBD2. The source material was PBMCs, sampled more than 4 days after the first yellow fever vaccination. This clonotype was sampled from a man aged 18 to 30 who received the YFV17D yellow fever vaccine. CDR3 nucleotide sequence: TGTGCCAGCAGCTTAGTCGGGACTAGCGGCTCCTACGAGCAGTACTTC. Protein sequence: CASSLVGTSGSYEQYF.